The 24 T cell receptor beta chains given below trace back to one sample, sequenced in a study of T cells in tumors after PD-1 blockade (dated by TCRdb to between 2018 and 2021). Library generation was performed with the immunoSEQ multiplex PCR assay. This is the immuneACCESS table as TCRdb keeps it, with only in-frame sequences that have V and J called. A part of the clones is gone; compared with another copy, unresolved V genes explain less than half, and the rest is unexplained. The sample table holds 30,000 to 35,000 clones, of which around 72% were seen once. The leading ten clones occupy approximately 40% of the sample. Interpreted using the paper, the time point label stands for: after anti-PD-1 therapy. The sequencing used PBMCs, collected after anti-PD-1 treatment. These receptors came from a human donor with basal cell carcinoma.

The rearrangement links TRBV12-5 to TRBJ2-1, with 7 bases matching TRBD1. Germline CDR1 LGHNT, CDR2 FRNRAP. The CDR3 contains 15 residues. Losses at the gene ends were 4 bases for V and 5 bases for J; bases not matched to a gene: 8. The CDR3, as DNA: TGTGCTAGTGGTTGGGACAGCCTGGGGGACAATGAGCAGTTCTTC. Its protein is CASGWDSLGDNEQFF. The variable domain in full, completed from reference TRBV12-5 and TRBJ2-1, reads DARVTQTPRHKVTEMGQEVTMRCQPILGHNTVFWYRQTMMQGLELLAYFRNRAPLDDSGMPKDRFSAEMPDATLATLKIQPSEPRDSAVYFCASGWDSLGDNEQFFGPGTRLTVL.

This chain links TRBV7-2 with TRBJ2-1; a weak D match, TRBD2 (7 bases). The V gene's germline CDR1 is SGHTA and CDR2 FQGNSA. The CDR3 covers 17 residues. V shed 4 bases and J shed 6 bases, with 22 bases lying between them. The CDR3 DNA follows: TGTGCCAGCAGCTCCGGACTTCGGGGGGCCGAGGGCAATGAGCAGTTCTTC. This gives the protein CASSSGLRGAEGNEQFF.

CDR3 sequence: CASSLASIAGNEQFF. The CDR3 nucleotides read TGTGCCAGCAGCTTGGCCTCCATAGCTGGAAATGAGCAGTTCTTC. The chain employs TRBV5-4 and TRBJ2-1; no firm D call. The germline gives CDR1 SGHNT, CDR2 YYREEE (reference sequence). V was shortened by 0 bases and J by 7 bases, with 14 bases between the two germline ends. This CDR3 comprises 15 residues.

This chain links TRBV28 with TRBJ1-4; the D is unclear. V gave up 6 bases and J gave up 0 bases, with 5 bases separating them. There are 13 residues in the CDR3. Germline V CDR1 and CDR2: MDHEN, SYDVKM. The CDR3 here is CASRVTTNEKLFF. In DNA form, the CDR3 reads TGTGCCAGCAGGGTTACAACTAATGAAAAACTGTTTTTT.

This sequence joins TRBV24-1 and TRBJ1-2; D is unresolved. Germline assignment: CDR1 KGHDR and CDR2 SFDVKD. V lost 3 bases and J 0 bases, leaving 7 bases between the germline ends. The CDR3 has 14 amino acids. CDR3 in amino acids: CATSDPRANYGYTF. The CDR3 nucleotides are TGTGCCACCAGTGATCCTCGCGCTAACTATGGCTACACCTTC.

The CDR3 spells CASSSAGTYEQYF. DNA for the CDR3: TGTGCCAGTAGTTCGGCGGGAACCTACGAGCAGTACTTC. The chain is built from TRBV19 and TRBJ2-7; D possibly corresponds to TRBD2 (6 bases). This CDR3 region has 13 residues. Trimming removed 5 bases from V and 2 bases from J, with 10 bases in between. Per the germline V gene, CDR1 is LNHDA and CDR2 is SQIVND (reference sequence).

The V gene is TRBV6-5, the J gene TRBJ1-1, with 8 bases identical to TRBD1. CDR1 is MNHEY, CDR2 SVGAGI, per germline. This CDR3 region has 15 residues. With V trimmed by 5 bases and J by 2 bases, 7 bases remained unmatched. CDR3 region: CASSKPGQENTEAFF. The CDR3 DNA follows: TGTGCCAGCAGTAAACCGGGACAGGAAAACACTGAAGCTTTCTTT.

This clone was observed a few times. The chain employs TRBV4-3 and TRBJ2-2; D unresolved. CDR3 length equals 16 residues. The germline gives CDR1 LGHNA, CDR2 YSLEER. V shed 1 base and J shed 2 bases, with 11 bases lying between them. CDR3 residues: CASSQVGKSNTGELFF. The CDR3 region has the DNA TGCGCCAGCAGCCAAGTCGGCAAGTCTAACACCGGGGAGCTGTTTTTT.

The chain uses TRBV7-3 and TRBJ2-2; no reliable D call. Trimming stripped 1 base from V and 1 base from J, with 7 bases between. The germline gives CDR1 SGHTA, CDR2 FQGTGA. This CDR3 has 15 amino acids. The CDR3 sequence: CASSLNRGNTGELFF. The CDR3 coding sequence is TGTGCCAGCAGCTTAAACAGAGGGAACACCGGGGAGCTGTTTTTT.

For the CDR3, the DNA is TGTGCCAGCAGCAAAGTTCGGGACACCTCCTACGAGCAGTACTTC. As protein: CASSKVRDTSYEQYF. This chain uses TRBV21-1 with TRBJ2-7; TRBD1, the D gene given by the table, was not confirmed from the DNA. TRBV21-1 is a pseudogene. CDR3 length equals 15 residues.

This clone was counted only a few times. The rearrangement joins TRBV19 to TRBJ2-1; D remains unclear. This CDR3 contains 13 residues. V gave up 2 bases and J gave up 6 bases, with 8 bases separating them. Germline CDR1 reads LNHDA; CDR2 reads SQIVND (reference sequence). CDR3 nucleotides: TGTGCCAGTAGTATAATAAGGAGCAATGAGCAGTTCTTC. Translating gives CASSIIRSNEQFF.

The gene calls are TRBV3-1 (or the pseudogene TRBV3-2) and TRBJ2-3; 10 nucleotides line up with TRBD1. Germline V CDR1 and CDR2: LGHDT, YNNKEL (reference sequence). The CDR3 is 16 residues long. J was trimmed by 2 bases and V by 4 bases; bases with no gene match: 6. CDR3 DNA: TGTGCCAGCAGCCCGCGGACAGGGGGGAACACAGATACGCAGTATTTT. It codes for CASSPRTGGNTDTQYF.

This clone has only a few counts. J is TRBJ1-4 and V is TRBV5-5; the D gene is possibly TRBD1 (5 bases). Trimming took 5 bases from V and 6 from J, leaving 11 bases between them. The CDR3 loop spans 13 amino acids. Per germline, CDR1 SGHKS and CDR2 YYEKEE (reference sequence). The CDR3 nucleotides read TGTGCCAGCAGGGCCGGAGGGGATGAAAAACTGTTTTTT. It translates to CASRAGGDEKLFF. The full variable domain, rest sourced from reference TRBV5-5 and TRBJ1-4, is DAGVTQSPTHLIKTRGQQVTLRCSPISGHKSVSWYQQVLGQGPQFIFQYYEKEERGRGNFPDRFSARQFPNYSSELNVNALLLGDSALYLCASRAGGDEKLFFGSGTQLSVL.

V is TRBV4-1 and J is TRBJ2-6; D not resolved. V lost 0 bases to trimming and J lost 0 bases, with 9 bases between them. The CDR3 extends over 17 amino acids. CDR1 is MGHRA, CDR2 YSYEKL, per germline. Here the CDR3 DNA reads TGCGCCAGCAGCCAAGATCAACGGACCTCTGGGGCCAACGTCCTGACTTTC. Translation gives CASSQDQRTSGANVLTF.

In nucleotides, the CDR3 is TGTGCCAGCAGCGTAGGACTAGCGGGAGCAGATACGCAGTATTTT. Translating it yields CASSVGLAGADTQYF. The chain joins TRBV9 to TRBJ2-3; TRBD2 agrees at 12 bases. This CDR3 is 15 amino acids long. Germline V lookup: CDR1 SGDLS, CDR2 YYNGEE. Trimming at V came to 0 bases and at J to 4 bases, leaving 0 bases not matched to a gene.

DNA of the CDR3: TGTGCCAGCAGCTTAGATCTAAGGGGCACCGGGGAGCTGTTTTTT. This translates into CASSLDLRGTGELFF. The J gene is TRBJ2-2, the V gene TRBV7-2, with a tentative D call TRBD1 (5 bases). In germline, CDR1 is SGHTA, CDR2 FQGNSA. V lost 1 base, J lost 4 bases, and 10 bases lay in between. The CDR3 length is 15 residues.

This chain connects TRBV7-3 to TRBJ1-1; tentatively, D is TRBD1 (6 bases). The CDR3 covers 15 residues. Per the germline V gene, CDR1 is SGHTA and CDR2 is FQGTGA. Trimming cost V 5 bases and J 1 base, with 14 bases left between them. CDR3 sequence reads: CASSPRGGRNTEAFF. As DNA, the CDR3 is TGTGCCAGCAGCCCCCGAGGGGGGAGGAACACTGAAGCTTTCTTT.

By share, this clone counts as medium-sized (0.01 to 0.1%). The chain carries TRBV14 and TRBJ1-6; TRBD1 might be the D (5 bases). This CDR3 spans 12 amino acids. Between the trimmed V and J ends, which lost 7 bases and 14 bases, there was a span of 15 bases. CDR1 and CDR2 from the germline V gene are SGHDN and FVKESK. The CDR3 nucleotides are TGTGCCAGCAACTCTGGGGCGGGAGCCCTCCACTTT. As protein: CASNSGAGALHF.

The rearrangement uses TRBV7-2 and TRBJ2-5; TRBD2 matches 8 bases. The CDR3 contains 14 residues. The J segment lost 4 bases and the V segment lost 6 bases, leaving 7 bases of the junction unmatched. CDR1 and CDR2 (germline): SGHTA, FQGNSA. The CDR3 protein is CASSLSGGRETQYF. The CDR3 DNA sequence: TGTGCCAGCAGTCTCTCGGGAGGGCGAGAGACCCAGTACTTC.

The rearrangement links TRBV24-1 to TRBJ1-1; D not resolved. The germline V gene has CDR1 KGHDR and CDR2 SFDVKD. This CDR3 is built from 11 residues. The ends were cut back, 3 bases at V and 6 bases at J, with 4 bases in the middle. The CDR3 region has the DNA TGTGCCACCAGTGATGGTCCTGAAGCTTTCTTT. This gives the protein CATSDGPEAFF.

The CDR3 loop reads CASRLDRLAGYIELFF. CDR3 DNA sequence: TGTGCAAGTCGCTTGGACCGACTAGCGGGGTATATCGAGCTGTTTTTT. This rearrangement joins TRBV12-2 to TRBJ2-2; the listed D gene, TRBD2, was not tested against the DNA. TRBV12-2 is termed a pseudogene. The CDR3 runs to 16 residues.

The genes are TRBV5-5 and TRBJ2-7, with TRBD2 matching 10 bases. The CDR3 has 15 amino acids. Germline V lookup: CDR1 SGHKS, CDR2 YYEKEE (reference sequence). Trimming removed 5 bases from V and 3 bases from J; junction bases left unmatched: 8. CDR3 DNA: TGTGCCAGCAGGGCTCTAGCGGGGGCCGACTACGAGCAGTACTTC. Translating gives CASRALAGADYEQYF.

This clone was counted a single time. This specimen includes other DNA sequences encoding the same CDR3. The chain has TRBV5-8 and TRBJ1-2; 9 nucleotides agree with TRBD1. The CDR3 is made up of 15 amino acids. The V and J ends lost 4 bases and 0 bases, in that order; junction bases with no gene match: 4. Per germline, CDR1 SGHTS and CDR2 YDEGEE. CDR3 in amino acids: CASSLRQGANYGYTF. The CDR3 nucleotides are TGTGCCAGCAGCCTGAGACAGGGGGCTAACTATGGCTACACCTTC.

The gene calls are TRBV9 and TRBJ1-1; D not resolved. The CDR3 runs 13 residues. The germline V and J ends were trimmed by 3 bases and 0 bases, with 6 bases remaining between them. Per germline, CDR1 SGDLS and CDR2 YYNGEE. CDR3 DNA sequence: TGTGCCAGCAGCGCCGGGCTGAACACTGAAGCTTTCTTT. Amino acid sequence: CASSAGLNTEAFF.